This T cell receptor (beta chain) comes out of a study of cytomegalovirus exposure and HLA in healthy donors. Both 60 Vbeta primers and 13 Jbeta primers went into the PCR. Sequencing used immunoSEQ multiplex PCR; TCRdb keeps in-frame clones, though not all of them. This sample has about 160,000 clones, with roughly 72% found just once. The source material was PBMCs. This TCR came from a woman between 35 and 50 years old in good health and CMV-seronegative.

The CDR3 is CATSRESGNQPQHF. CDR3 sequence (DNA): TGTGCCACCAGCAGAGAATCGGGGAATCAGCCCCAGCATTTT. The chain combines TRBV15 with TRBJ1-5; D not certain. The CDR3 is made up of 14 amino acids. V was clipped by 0 bases and J by 4 bases, with 7 bases between them. The germline gives CDR1 LNHNV, CDR2 YYDKDF (reference sequence).